The 17 T cell receptor beta chains below were found in one sample sequenced in a study of T cells in Graves' hyperthyroidism and ophthalmopathy. Researchers took RNA transcripts and amplified the TCR beta CDR3 regions from them. First-round RT-PCR of the TCR CDR3 relied on the HTBI primer set. TCRdb re-called the multiplex PCR reads with MiXCR, one entry per CDR3 protein. The sample yields 560,000 or so distinct CDR3 sequences, around 20% seen once. The sequenced sample consisted of blood. The source is a man in his forties with Graves' ophthalmopathy.

The gene calls are TRBV12-3 or TRBV12-4 and TRBJ2-3; unclear D gene. This CDR3 contains 13 residues. With 3 bases removed from V and 4 bases from J, the gap between germline ends came to 8 bases. The CDR3 loop is CASSLRSSDTQYF. Here the CDR3 DNA reads TGTGCCAGCAGTTTGAGAAGTTCAGATACGCAGTATTTT.

This rearrangement joins TRBV12-5 to TRBJ2-7, with unresolved D. V lost 4 bases and J 3 bases, leaving 4 bases between the germline ends. This CDR3 comprises 11 residues. Germline lookup yields CDR1 LGHNT and CDR2 FRNRAP. CDR3 in amino acids: CASGSLYEQYF. CDR3 in DNA: TGTGCTAGTGGTTCCCTCTACGAGCAGTACTTC.

A few counts support this clonotype. The CDR3 region has the DNA TGCGCCAGCAGCCCCAACGATTTCTCCTACGAGCAGTACTTC. Translation gives CASSPNDFSYEQYF. J is TRBJ2-7 and V is TRBV5-1, with no clear D. The V end was cut by 4 bases, the J end by 0 bases, with 11 bases between. The V gene's germline CDR1 is SGHRS and CDR2 YFSETQ. The length of the CDR3 is 14 residues.

This clonotype was recorded a few times. The gene calls are TRBV29-1 and TRBJ2-7; D is perhaps TRBD1 (6 bases). Trimming left V 3 bases short and J 6 bases short, with 15 bases between. Per germline, CDR1 SQVTM and CDR2 ANQGSEA. There are 13 residues in the CDR3. DNA of the CDR3: TGCAGCGTTGAGGCTACAGGGTTCGGCGAGCAGTACTTC. This encodes CSVEATGFGEQYF.

This clonotype was found many times. This chain joins TRBV5-1 and TRBJ1-2, with a tentative D call TRBD1 (5 bases). Germline values: CDR1 SGHRS, CDR2 YFSETQ. The CDR3 spans 12 residues. V lost 4 bases and J 3 bases, leaving 7 bases between the germline ends. The CDR3 DNA reads as TGCGCCAGCAGCCAGACAGACTATGGCTACACCTTC. It is translated as CASSQTDYGYTF.

The V gene is TRBV27, the J gene TRBJ1-1, with 7 nucleotides matching TRBD1. This CDR3 has 14 residues. V was clipped by 11 bases and J by 5 bases; unmatched bases: 14. Germline CDR1 MNHEY, CDR2 SMNVEV (reference sequence). The CDR3 sequence: CAAGRSPGGTEAFF. The CDR3 DNA reads as TGTGCCGCGGGGAGGTCCCCAGGGGGGACTGAAGCTTTCTTT.

V usage is TRBV6-1 and J usage is TRBJ1-4, with D perhaps TRBD1 (5 bases). This CDR3 has 13 residues. With 7 bases removed from V and 4 bases from J, the gap between germline ends came to 10 bases. The germline V gene encodes CDR1 MNHNS and CDR2 SASEGT. The CDR3 loop reads CASTDGGNEKLFF. In nucleotides, the CDR3 is TGTGCCAGCACCGACGGGGGTAATGAAAAACTGTTTTTT.

This clonotype has only a few counts. The chain is built from TRBV27 and TRBJ1-2; D call uncertain. Germline CDR1 reads MNHEY; CDR2 reads SMNVEV (reference sequence). This CDR3 contains 20 residues. Trimming took 2 bases from V and 5 from J, leaving 30 bases between them. The CDR3 region is CASSLNGNQPRGKSGYGYTF. In DNA form, the CDR3 reads TGTGCCAGCAGTTTAAACGGTAACCAACCTCGCGGGAAGTCTGGATATGGCTACACCTTC.

About this clonotype itself: It is likely a read error, because the conserved phenylalanine at the end of the CDR3 is missing. The chain joins TRBV12-3 or TRBV12-4 to TRBJ1-2, with D possibly matching TRBD1 (5 bases). Trimming shortened V by 3 bases and J by 8 bases, and 7 bases separated the two germline ends. The CDR3 covers 11 residues. The CDR3 nucleotides read TGTGCCAGCAGTTTGGGGGGGGGCTACACCCTC. Encoded protein: CASSLGGGYTL.

V usage is TRBV19 and J usage is TRBJ1-5, with 7 bases lining up with TRBD1. The CDR3 spans 15 residues. Germline values: CDR1 LNHDA, CDR2 SQIVND (reference sequence). Trimming took 2 bases from V and 4 from J; bases not matched to a gene: 5. For the CDR3, the DNA is TGTGCCAGTAGTATAAGGACAGGACGGAATCAGCCCCAGCATTTT. Protein: CASSIRTGRNQPQHF.

This clonotype showed up many times. V and J are TRBV3-1 and TRBJ2-7, with D maybe TRBD2 (6 bases). This CDR3 spans 13 amino acids. Trimming left V 4 bases short and J 1 base short, with 8 bases between. From germline, CDR1 is LGHDT and CDR2 YNNKEL (reference sequence). In DNA form, the CDR3 reads TGTGCCAGCAGCCTAGCGGTATCCTACGAGCAGTACTTC. Protein product: CASSLAVSYEQYF.

This chain joins TRBV25-1 and TRBJ1-5; D perhaps matches TRBD1 (6 bases). Germline V CDR1 and CDR2: MGHDK, SYGVNS. The ends were cut back, 10 bases at V and 6 bases at J, with 16 bases in the middle. The CDR3 sequence is 13 residues long. Here the CDR3 reads CAILTGSGQPQHF. For the CDR3, the DNA is TGTGCCATCCTGACAGGCTCTGGTCAGCCCCAGCATTTT.

This chain uses TRBV2 with TRBJ1-4; possible D gene TRBD1, 5 bases. V was pared by 5 bases and J by 10 bases, with 14 bases between. The CDR3 length is 13 residues. Per germline, CDR1 SNHLY and CDR2 FYNNEI. The DNA of the CDR3 is TGTGCCAGCAGTCGGGGACCTTCCCCAAAACTGTTTTTT. Translation gives CASSRGPSPKLFF.

This clonotype was seen a handful of times. V is TRBV20-1 and J is TRBJ2-1, with 10 bases fitting TRBD2. The V segment lost 2 bases and the J segment 4 bases; nucleotides outside the gene matches: 11. Per germline, CDR1 DFQATT and CDR2 SNEGSKA (reference sequence). The CDR3 has 17 residues. The CDR3 reads CSARLPRLAGVYNEQFF. The CDR3 DNA reads TGCAGTGCTAGACTCCCCCGTCTAGCGGGAGTGTACAATGAGCAGTTCTTC.

This clonotype appeared many times. The chain carries TRBV20-1 and TRBJ2-3; 9 nucleotides match TRBD2. With V trimmed by 6 bases and J by 4 bases, 8 bases remained unmatched. From germline, CDR1 is DFQATT and CDR2 SNEGSKA (reference sequence). This CDR3 is built from 14 residues. The CDR3 sequence is CSAAVREGADTQYF. CDR3 coding DNA: TGCAGTGCCGCGGTGCGGGAGGGGGCAGATACGCAGTATTTT.

As DNA, the CDR3 is TGCGCCAGCAGCTTGTTCGTAGCGGGGGCGATCTCCTACAATGAGCAGTTCTTC. Translation: CASSLFVAGAISYNEQFF. V gene TRBV5-1 combines with J gene TRBJ2-1, with 9 bases lining up with TRBD2. Germline trimming cut 1 base from V and 0 bases from J; bases unmatched to any gene: 8. There are 18 residues in the CDR3. The germline gives CDR1 SGHRS, CDR2 YFSETQ.

J is TRBJ1-5 and V is TRBV20-1, with 9 bases identical to TRBD1. This CDR3 is 14 amino acids long. J lost 7 bases, V lost 5 bases, and 9 bases had no gene match. Germline V lookup: CDR1 DFQATT, CDR2 SNEGSKA (reference sequence). CDR3 sequence (DNA): TGCAGTGCTGAAACAGGGGGCGCAGGGCAGCCCCAGCATTTT. It is translated as CSAETGGAGQPQHF.